A selection of T cell receptor beta chains follows, all from one sample in a study of T-cell reconstitution after alpha-beta-depleted transplantation in children. TCRdb redid the calling of the PCR reads with MiXCR, one entry per CDR3 protein. The data hold approximately 590,000 distinct CDR3 sequences, with about 10% observed a single time. Sequencing used PBMCs from the stem cell graft donor, obtained from the stem cell graft. These TCRs come from a human donor who donated a stem cell graft to a child with acute myeloid leukemia. Both conserved end residues are part of each CDR3. Fields, in order: D gene, J gene, clone size, V gene, CDR3 protein, CDR3 DNA. A D gene is named only where the DNA matches it firmly. Expanded clones get a size class; other rows say once, few or many, or leave the size out.

d_call: TRBD2
j_call: TRBJ2-3
clone_size: -
v_call: TRBV6-1
cdr3_aa: CASRDGTTFADTQYF
cdr3_nt: TGTGCCAGCAGGGACGGGACTACCTTTGCGGATACGCAGTATTTT

d_call: -
j_call: TRBJ2-7
clone_size: -
v_call: TRBV12-3/TRBV12-4
cdr3_aa: CASSPDGGPSYEQYF
cdr3_nt: TGTGCCAGCAGTCCCGATGGCGGGCCCTCCTACGAGCAGTACTTC

d_call: -
j_call: TRBJ2-1
clone_size: many
v_call: TRBV7-9
cdr3_aa: CASAGTVLSFGEQFF
cdr3_nt: TGTGCCAGCGCTGGGACGGTGTTGTCTTTTGGTGAGCAGTTCTTC

d_call: -
j_call: TRBJ2-4
clone_size: few
v_call: TRBV2
cdr3_aa: CASSEDLSAKNIQYF
cdr3_nt: TGTGCCAGCAGTGAAGACCTGTCAGCCAAAAACATTCAGTACTTC

d_call: TRBD1
j_call: TRBJ1-5
clone_size: -
v_call: TRBV6-5
cdr3_aa: CASSRLTGDNQPQHF
cdr3_nt: TGTGCCAGCAGCCGCTTGACAGGGGACAATCAGCCCCAGCATTTT

d_call: -
j_call: TRBJ2-7
clone_size: -
v_call: TRBV12-1
cdr3_aa: CAISSGLDCYEQYF
cdr3_nt: TGTGCCATCAGCTCCGGGCTGGACTGTTACGAGCAGTACTTC

d_call: -
j_call: TRBJ2-1
clone_size: many
v_call: TRBV29-1
cdr3_aa: CSVILALSYNEQFF
cdr3_nt: TGCAGCGTTATACTAGCTCTCTCCTACAATGAGCAGTTCTTC

d_call: TRBD2
j_call: TRBJ2-1
clone_size: few
v_call: TRBV7-8
cdr3_aa: CASSPRAGGSFEQFF
cdr3_nt: TGTGCCAGCAGCCCACGAGCGGGAGGTTCTTTTGAGCAGTTCTTC

d_call: -
j_call: TRBJ1-2
clone_size: few
v_call: TRBV5-1
cdr3_aa: CASSLAPAGDPTGAGYTF
cdr3_nt: TGCGCCAGCAGCTTGGCTCCGGCCGGTGATCCAACCGGAGCTGGCTACACCTTC

d_call: -
j_call: TRBJ1-5
clone_size: -
v_call: TRBV12-3/TRBV12-4
cdr3_aa: CASSSPHIVDSNQPQHF
cdr3_nt: TGTGCCAGCAGTTCCCCGCATATAGTAGATAGCAATCAGCCCCAGCATTTT

d_call: TRBD1
j_call: TRBJ1-6
clone_size: many
v_call: TRBV20-1
cdr3_aa: CSASDPSGQGVSPLHF
cdr3_nt: TGCAGTGCTAGTGACCCCAGTGGACAGGGGGTTTCACCCCTCCACTTT

d_call: -
j_call: TRBJ2-2
clone_size: -
v_call: TRBV4-3
cdr3_aa: CASSPSYGSIAGELFF
cdr3_nt: TGCGCCAGCAGCCCATCTTACGGGAGCATAGCCGGGGAGCTGTTTTTT

d_call: -
j_call: TRBJ2-7
clone_size: many
v_call: TRBV7-2
cdr3_aa: CASSSYGTPSYEQYF
cdr3_nt: TGTGCCAGCAGCTCATACGGGACTCCGTCCTACGAGCAGTACTTC

d_call: -
j_call: TRBJ1-2
clone_size: few
v_call: TRBV29-1
cdr3_aa: CSVLFSGTRYGYTF
cdr3_nt: TGCAGCGTTTTATTTTCCGGGACACGGTATGGCTACACCTTC

d_call: TRBD2
j_call: TRBJ2-1
clone_size: few
v_call: TRBV29-1
cdr3_aa: CSVVSGSGGREQFF
cdr3_nt: TGCAGCGTTGTTAGCGGGAGCGGAGGGCGTGAGCAGTTCTTC

d_call: -
j_call: TRBJ1-6
clone_size: -
v_call: TRBV6-1
cdr3_aa: CAIGEGTKSSYNSPLHF
cdr3_nt: TGTGCCATCGGGGAAGGCACGAAAAGCTCCTATAATTCACCCCTCCACTTT

d_call: TRBD2
j_call: TRBJ2-1
clone_size: many
v_call: TRBV20-1
cdr3_aa: CSARDRGLATNEQFF
cdr3_nt: TGCAGTGCTAGAGATCGGGGACTAGCCACCAATGAGCAGTTCTTC

d_call: -
j_call: TRBJ2-1
clone_size: -
v_call: TRBV20-1
cdr3_aa: CSARNSRRPQPSYNEQFF
cdr3_nt: TGCAGTGCTAGAAACTCCAGGAGGCCCCAACCCTCCTACAATGAGCAGTTCTTC

d_call: -
j_call: TRBJ2-2
clone_size: -
v_call: TRBV28
cdr3_aa: CASSLKGPGGELFF
cdr3_nt: TGTGCCAGCAGTTTAAAGGGACCCGGGGGGGAGCTGTTTTTT

d_call: TRBD2
j_call: TRBJ2-5
clone_size: -
v_call: TRBV11-2
cdr3_aa: CASSLDMSSGSRETQYF
cdr3_nt: TGTGCCAGCAGCTTAGATATGTCTAGCGGGAGCCGAGAGACCCAGTACTTC

d_call: -
j_call: TRBJ1-5
clone_size: many
v_call: TRBV12-3/TRBV12-4
cdr3_aa: CASSSDRIQPQHF
cdr3_nt: TGTGCCAGCAGTTCTGACAGGATACAGCCCCAGCATTTT

d_call: -
j_call: TRBJ1-3
clone_size: few
v_call: TRBV7-2
cdr3_aa: CASSPRGDGGGNTIYF
cdr3_nt: TGTGCCAGCAGCCCCAGAGGCGACGGTGGCGGAAACACCATATATTTT

d_call: -
j_call: TRBJ1-2
clone_size: -
v_call: TRBV6-5
cdr3_aa: CASSYSVFGQGGSDGYTF
cdr3_nt: TGTGCCAGCAGTTACTCGGTATTTGGGCAGGGAGGTAGCGATGGCTACACCTTC

d_call: -
j_call: TRBJ2-3
clone_size: many
v_call: TRBV13
cdr3_aa: CASSLGGREDTQYF
cdr3_nt: TGTGCCAGCAGCCTAGGGGGGAGGGAAGATACGCAGTATTTT